Presented here are 3 T cell receptor beta chains from one specimen sequenced in a study of blood T cell repertoires in COVID-19. Assay: immunoSEQ multiplex PCR; the TCRdb copy retains only in-frame clones and omits some. This table holds 150,000 or so clones, 85% to 90% found once. Source material: PBMCs or T cells enriched from blood (not recorded which). The receptors come from a woman in her twenties or thirties with acute COVID-19.

There are a few counts of this clone. The V gene is TRBV7-2, the J gene TRBJ2-2; 7 bases match TRBD2. The CDR3 is 16 residues long. After removal of 5 bases from V and 3 bases from J, the junction contained 9 bases not matched to a gene. Per germline, CDR1 SGHTA and CDR2 FQGNSA. The CDR3 DNA reads TGTGCCAGCAGCCCCCCGACTAGCTGGGACACCGGGGAGCTGTTTTTT. As protein: CASSPPTSWDTGELFF. Drawing the rest from reference TRBV7-2 and TRBJ2-2, the complete variable domain is GAGVSQSPSNKVTEKGKDVELRCDPISGHTALYWYRQSLGQGLEFLIYFQGNSAPDKSGLPSDRFSAERTGGSVSTLTIQRTQQEDSAVYLCASSPPTSWDTGELFFGEGSRLTVL.

The gene calls are TRBV20-1 and TRBJ2-1, with 7 positions matching TRBD2. Trimming at V came to 3 bases and at J to 3 bases, leaving 5 bases not matched to a gene. Germline CDR1 DFQATT, CDR2 SNEGSKA (reference sequence). The CDR3 is 14 residues long. CDR3 bases: TGCAGTGCTAGTGCCCAGCGGGACTACAATGAGCAGTTCTTC. Amino acids: CSASAQRDYNEQFF.

This clone came up once. V usage is TRBV5-1 and J usage is TRBJ1-3, with D maybe TRBD1 (5 bases). V was cut by 1 base and J by 0 bases, with 8 bases left in between. This CDR3 comprises 15 residues. Germline V lookup: CDR1 SGHRS, CDR2 YFSETQ. The CDR3 loop reads CASSLNGASGNTIYF. The CDR3 DNA is TGCGCCAGCAGCTTGAATGGGGCCTCTGGAAACACCATATATTTT.